Following are 17 T cell receptor beta chains from one sample sequenced in a study of T cell responses to AZD1222 COVID-19 vaccine. Produced via immunoSEQ multiplex PCR; TCRdb's table is partial and in-frame only. The data hold some 110,000 clones, with roughly 88% observed a single time. Sequenced material: peripheral blood, taken on day 0 of MenACWY control vaccination. Receptors originate from an adult in good health.

The V call is TRBV30, the J call TRBJ2-3; 7 bases agree with TRBD2. V lost 1 base to trimming and J lost 0 bases; unmatched junction nucleotides: 13. CDR1 is GTSNPN and CDR2 is SVGIG in the germline V gene (reference sequence). The CDR3 has 18 residues. This CDR3 is CAWSAGGFGIPSTDTQYF. CDR3 DNA sequence: TGTGCCTGGAGTGCGGGGGGATTTGGAATTCCTAGCACAGATACGCAGTATTTT.

The genes are TRBV19 and TRBJ2-7; D remains unclear. This CDR3 has 15 amino acids. Germline V gene lookup returns CDR1 LNHDA and CDR2 SQIVND (reference sequence). Between the trimmed V and J ends, which lost 7 bases and 2 bases, there was a span of 18 bases. CDR3 loop: CASTILNRAAYEQYF. In DNA, the CDR3 is TGTGCCAGTACCATACTCAACCGGGCCGCCTACGAGCAGTACTTC.

The chain is built from TRBV5-1 and TRBJ2-7; D might be TRBD1 or TRBD2, each matching 5 bases. Germline CDR1 is SGHRS and CDR2 is YFSETQ. CDR3 length equals 15 residues. With 0 bases removed from V and 1 base from J, the gap between germline ends came to 11 bases. CDR3 amino acids: CASSLEGTLSYEQYF. CDR3 bases: TGCGCCAGCAGCTTGGAAGGGACCCTGTCCTACGAGCAGTACTTC.

The rearrangement links TRBV30 to TRBJ2-5; 12 bases agree with TRBD2. Germline V gene data show CDR1 as GTSNPN and CDR2 as SVGIG (reference sequence). After removal of 7 bases from V and 5 bases from J, the junction contained 2 bases not matched to a gene. This CDR3 has 12 amino acids. CDR3 protein: CASTSGGETQYF. DNA of the CDR3: TGTGCCTCTACTAGCGGGGGGGAGACCCAGTACTTC.

The chain has TRBV2 and TRBJ2-2; a weak D match, TRBD1 (5 bases). The germline V gene encodes CDR1 SNHLY and CDR2 FYNNEI. V was pared by 7 bases and J by 3 bases, with 12 bases between. The CDR3 has 14 residues. This CDR3 reads CASNADSYTGELFF. The CDR3 nucleotides read TGTGCCAGCAATGCTGACAGCTACACCGGGGAGCTGTTTTTT.

The chain has TRBV19 and TRBJ2-3; 9 bases align to TRBD1. Germline CDR1 and CDR2: LNHDA and SQIVND (reference sequence). Trimming removed 4 bases from V and 1 base from J; junction bases left unmatched: 3. The CDR3 sequence is 15 residues long. The CDR3 sequence is CASSTGTGRTDTQYF. The CDR3 DNA reads as TGTGCCAGTAGTACCGGGACAGGGCGCACAGATACGCAGTATTTT.

The J gene is TRBJ2-1, the V gene TRBV7-9; TRBD1 is a possible D gene (6 bases). Germline CDR1 reads SEHNR; CDR2 reads FQNEAQ (reference sequence). The CDR3 covers 14 residues. Trimming took off 4 bases at V and 3 bases at J, with 10 bases between the two ends. The DNA of the CDR3 is TGTGCCAGCAGCTCATACAGGGTCTACAATGAGCAGTTCTTC. Translating gives CASSSYRVYNEQFF.

The V call is TRBV2, the J call TRBJ2-5, with D possibly being TRBD1 or TRBD2 (5 bases each). Germline values: CDR1 SNHLY, CDR2 FYNNEI. The CDR3 extends over 14 amino acids. The V end lost 4 bases, the J end lost 1 base, and 10 bases lay between the germline ends. Written as DNA, the CDR3 is TGTGCCAGCAGTGCCGGGACCTCCCAAGAGACCCAGTACTTC. It specifies CASSAGTSQETQYF. Variable domain in full (rest from reference TRBV2 and TRBJ2-5): EPEVTQTPSHQVTQMGQEVILRCVPISNHLYFYWYRQILGQKVEFLVSFYNNEISEKSEIFDDQFSVERPDGSNFTLKIRSTKLEDSAMYFCASSAGTSQETQYFGPGTRLLVL.

The chain is built from TRBV11-2 and TRBJ2-7; tentatively, D is TRBD1 or TRBD2 (5 bases each). Germline V gene lookup returns CDR1 SGHAT and CDR2 FQNNGV. This CDR3 contains 13 residues. The ends were cut back, 5 bases at V and 0 bases at J, with 8 bases in the middle. The CDR3, as DNA: TGTGCCAGCAGCAGGGACGCCTCCTACGAGCAGTACTTC. Amino acid sequence: CASSRDASYEQYF.

The gene calls are TRBV5-6 and TRBJ2-1; D gene ambiguous. Germline-derived CDR1 and CDR2 are SGHDT and YYEEEE. The V and J ends lost 6 bases and 0 bases respectively, with 13 bases between them. This CDR3 region has 15 residues. The CDR3 here is CASTTWVVSYNEQFF. CDR3 in DNA: TGTGCCAGCACCACATGGGTGGTCTCCTACAATGAGCAGTTCTTC. The whole variable domain, filled in from reference TRBV5-6 and TRBJ2-1, reads DAGVTQSPTHLIKTRGQQVTLRCSPKSGHDTVSWYQQALGQGPQFIFQYYEEEERQRGNFPDRFSGHQFPNYSSELNVNALLLGDSALYLCASTTWVVSYNEQFFGPGTRLTVL.

The rearrangement uses TRBV28 and TRBJ1-5; D might be TRBD1 (5 bases). Germline V gives CDR1 MDHEN, CDR2 SYDVKM. V lost 7 bases and J 1 base, leaving 14 bases between the germline ends. The CDR3 runs 15 residues. This chain's CDR3 is CASIGPGVSNQPQHF. The CDR3 DNA follows: TGTGCCAGCATCGGGCCGGGGGTCAGCAATCAGCCCCAGCATTTT.

The rearrangement uses TRBV7-2 and TRBJ2-7; TRBD1 matches 9 bases. The CDR3 loop spans 14 amino acids. Germline CDR1 SGHTA, CDR2 FQGNSA. V lost 1 base to trimming and J lost 6 bases; unmatched junction nucleotides: 4. The CDR3 bases are TGTGCCAGCAGCTTAGAACAGGGGGCACTCGAGCAGTACTTC. Protein sequence: CASSLEQGALEQYF.

The chain carries TRBV10-3 and TRBJ1-1; a possible D gene is TRBD1 (5 bases). Between the trimmed V and J ends, which lost 3 bases and 3 bases, there was a span of 14 bases. Germline V gene lookup returns CDR1 ENHRY and CDR2 SYGVKD. The CDR3 runs to 15 residues. The CDR3 reads CAISDPAGGDTEAFF. Here the CDR3 DNA reads TGTGCCATCAGTGACCCAGCCGGGGGGGACACTGAAGCTTTCTTT.

The chain combines TRBV23-1 with TRBJ1-2, with TRBD1 matching over 9 bases. TRBV23-1 is flagged as an ORF with uncertain function. The V segment lost 5 bases and the J segment 2 bases; nucleotides outside the gene matches: 9. This CDR3 region has 16 residues. CDR3 in amino acids: CASSFGDRVLNYGYTF. The CDR3 DNA reads TGCGCCAGCAGTTTCGGGGACAGGGTGCTAAACTATGGCTACACCTTC.

This clone is a singleton in its sample. This sequence joins TRBV10-2 and TRBJ2-7; possible D gene TRBD2, 5 bases. CDR3 length: 13 amino acids. Germline CDR1 reads WSHSY; CDR2 reads SAAADI. The germline V and J ends were trimmed by 6 bases and 9 bases, with 18 bases remaining between them. DNA of the CDR3: TGCGCCAGCAGGGGCTTAGGACCCGAGGGGCAGTACTTC. Translation: CASRGLGPEGQYF.

The genes are TRBV7-2 and TRBJ1-5; 9 bases are a match to TRBD1. The CDR3 contains 14 residues. The V and J ends lost 4 bases and 5 bases, in that order; junction bases with no gene match: 3. Germline V gene lookup returns CDR1 SGHTA and CDR2 FQGNSA. Written as DNA, the CDR3 is TGTGCCAGCAGCTCTACAGGGGGCTATCAGCCCCAGCATTTT. This sequence encodes CASSSTGGYQPQHF. Together with reference TRBV7-2 and TRBJ1-5, the CDR3 gives the full variable domain: GAGVSQSPSNKVTEKGKDVELRCDPISGHTALYWYRQSLGQGLEFLIYFQGNSAPDKSGLPSDRFSAERTGGSVSTLTIQRTQQEDSAVYLCASSSTGGYQPQHFGDGTRLSIL.

This chain links TRBV7-6 with TRBJ1-1, with 9 bases fitting TRBD1. Germline CDR1 SGHVS, CDR2 FNYEAQ. V shed 1 base, J shed 4 bases, and the junction held 4 bases outside the gene matches. The CDR3 runs to 15 residues. CDR3 region: CASSLGDRVSTEAFF. The CDR3 DNA reads TGTGCCAGCAGCTTAGGGGACAGGGTGAGCACTGAAGCTTTCTTT.